The rows below give T cell receptor beta chains drawn from one sample of a study of blood T cell repertoires in COVID-19. The table came from immunoSEQ multiplex PCR; TCRdb's copy has only in-frame clones and leaves some out. The table lists roughly 80,000 clones, 84% of them singletons. The sequenced sample consisted of peripheral blood. The receptors were gathered from a man over 45 with acute or convalescent COVID-19. Each CDR3 is given with its conserved first and last residue. D genes are given only for firm matches. Size tells how often a clone was seen (once, few, many) or the class of an expanded clone, and some rows leave it out.

d_call: TRBD2
clone_size: NA
j_call: TRBJ2-1
v_call: TRBV7-9
cdr3_nt: TGTGCCAGCAGCCCGAGACTAGCGGGATTCGGCAATGAGCAGTTCTTC
cdr3_aa: CASSPRLAGFGNEQFF

d_call: NA
clone_size: once
j_call: TRBJ1-1
v_call: TRBV9
cdr3_nt: TGTGCCAGCAGCGTAGCCCCCGGGGGGGGCGCGTGGAACACTGAAGCTTTCTTT
cdr3_aa: CASSVAPGGGAWNTEAFF

d_call: TRBD2
clone_size: NA
j_call: TRBJ2-1
v_call: TRBV2
cdr3_nt: TGTGCCAGCAGGAGGGAGCTAGCGGAGGGCAATGAGCAGTTCTTC
cdr3_aa: CASRRELAEGNEQFF

d_call: NA
clone_size: NA
j_call: TRBJ2-6
v_call: TRBV4-2
cdr3_nt: TGTGCCAGCAGCCAAGATTCCACAACTGGGGCCAACGTCCTGACTTTC
cdr3_aa: CASSQDSTTGANVLTF

d_call: NA
clone_size: NA
j_call: TRBJ2-5
v_call: TRBV21-1
cdr3_nt: TGTGCCAGCAGCAAAGCACGGACTAGCGGGAGTGGTAGGGGAGAGACCCAGTACTTC
cdr3_aa: CASSKARTSGSGRGETQYF

d_call: NA
clone_size: NA
j_call: TRBJ1-1
v_call: TRBV10-2
cdr3_nt: TGCGCCAGCAGTGACTACCGGGACACTGAAGCTTTCTTT
cdr3_aa: CASSDYRDTEAFF

d_call: NA
clone_size: NA
j_call: TRBJ1-2
v_call: TRBV18
cdr3_nt: TGTGCCAGCTCACCACCAGGGACTCCGGATGGCTACACCTTC
cdr3_aa: CASSPPGTPDGYTF

d_call: TRBD1
clone_size: NA
j_call: TRBJ2-6
v_call: TRBV27
cdr3_nt: TGTGCCAGCAGTTTGGAACCGGGACAGGGGATTTACTCTGGGGCCAACGTCCTGACTTTC
cdr3_aa: CASSLEPGQGIYSGANVLTF

d_call: NA
clone_size: NA
j_call: TRBJ1-3
v_call: TRBV3-1/TRBV3-2
cdr3_nt: TGTGCCAGCAGCCTCACAGGGAACTCTGGAAACACCATATATTTT
cdr3_aa: CASSLTGNSGNTIYF

d_call: TRBD1
clone_size: NA
j_call: TRBJ2-7
v_call: TRBV4-1
cdr3_nt: TGCGCCAGCAGCCACCGACAGGGGGCAGAAGTCGAGCAGTACTTC
cdr3_aa: CASSHRQGAEVEQYF

d_call: TRBD2
clone_size: NA
j_call: TRBJ2-1
v_call: TRBV5-5
cdr3_nt: TGTGCCAGCAGCTTTAGTCTAGCGGACCACTGGAATGAGCAGTTCTTC
cdr3_aa: CASSFSLADHWNEQFF

d_call: NA
clone_size: NA
j_call: TRBJ1-2
v_call: TRBV30
cdr3_nt: TGTGCCTCCGTTAACTATGGCTACACCTTC
cdr3_aa: CASVNYGYTF

d_call: NA
clone_size: NA
j_call: TRBJ1-4
v_call: TRBV19
cdr3_nt: TGTGCCAGTAGTCCTACAGGGATTAGGAACGAAAAACTGTTTTTT
cdr3_aa: CASSPTGIRNEKLFF

d_call: NA
clone_size: NA
j_call: TRBJ1-4
v_call: TRBV5-1
cdr3_nt: TGCGCCAGCAGCCAACAACAGGGACCGGAAGAAAAACTGTTTTTT
cdr3_aa: CASSQQQGPEEKLFF

d_call: TRBD1
clone_size: NA
j_call: TRBJ1-4
v_call: TRBV28
cdr3_nt: TGTGCCAGCAGATATGCATCGGGACAGGGGTACACTAATGAAAAACTGTTTTTT
cdr3_aa: CASRYASGQGYTNEKLFF

d_call: NA
clone_size: NA
j_call: TRBJ2-1
v_call: TRBV2
cdr3_nt: TGTGCCAGCAGTCCTGGCAGGGGAACCTACAATGAGCAGTTCTTC
cdr3_aa: CASSPGRGTYNEQFF

d_call: NA
clone_size: NA
j_call: TRBJ2-7
v_call: TRBV4-1
cdr3_nt: TGCGCCAGCAGCCAAGATTCGGCAGGGTACTACGAGCAGTACTTC
cdr3_aa: CASSQDSAGYYEQYF

d_call: NA
clone_size: NA
j_call: TRBJ2-1
v_call: TRBV6-5
cdr3_nt: TGTGCCAGCAGTTATGGGGGGGCCCTTTCCTACAATGAGCAGTTCTTC
cdr3_aa: CASSYGGALSYNEQFF

d_call: NA
clone_size: NA
j_call: TRBJ1-1
v_call: TRBV3-1/TRBV3-2
cdr3_nt: TGTGCCAGCAGCCAAGACGACAGGCTCACTGAAGCTTTCTTT
cdr3_aa: CASSQDDRLTEAFF

d_call: NA
clone_size: NA
j_call: TRBJ2-1
v_call: TRBV30
cdr3_nt: TGTGCCTGGAGTTCAACCCCACCTGCGGGTTCTGTCTACAATGAGCAGTTCTTC
cdr3_aa: CAWSSTPPAGSVYNEQFF

d_call: TRBD1
clone_size: NA
j_call: TRBJ2-6
v_call: TRBV29-1
cdr3_nt: TGCAGCGTTGCCCGACAGGGGGTGGCTGGGGCCAACGTCCTGACTTTC
cdr3_aa: CSVARQGVAGANVLTF

d_call: TRBD1
clone_size: NA
j_call: TRBJ2-7
v_call: TRBV6-5
cdr3_nt: TGTGCCAGCAGTTACTTACCTCCGGGACAGGGGTACGAGCAGTACTTC
cdr3_aa: CASSYLPPGQGYEQYF

d_call: TRBD1
clone_size: few
j_call: TRBJ1-1
v_call: TRBV6-5
cdr3_nt: TGTGCCAGCAGGCACGACAGGGGGACTGAAGCTTTCTTT
cdr3_aa: CASRHDRGTEAFF

d_call: TRBD1
clone_size: NA
j_call: TRBJ2-3
v_call: TRBV11-2
cdr3_nt: TGTGCCAGCAATCAGGGGGCAGATACGCAGTATTTT
cdr3_aa: CASNQGADTQYF

d_call: NA
clone_size: NA
j_call: TRBJ2-7
v_call: TRBV6-5
cdr3_nt: TGTGCCAGCAGGTGGACTGGGGATTACGAGCAGTACTTC
cdr3_aa: CASRWTGDYEQYF

d_call: NA
clone_size: NA
j_call: TRBJ1-5
v_call: TRBV5-5
cdr3_nt: TGTGCCAGCAGCTTGTTGGGGGGTAGTCAGCCCCAGCATTTT
cdr3_aa: CASSLLGGSQPQHF

d_call: NA
clone_size: NA
j_call: TRBJ1-1
v_call: TRBV25-1
cdr3_nt: TGTGCCAGCAAGGGGGACATAAGAACTGTAGCTTTCTTT
cdr3_aa: CASKGDIRTVAFF

d_call: NA
clone_size: NA
j_call: TRBJ1-4
v_call: TRBV2
cdr3_nt: TGTGCCAGCGGCGCATTTGAGGAGGAAAAACTGTTTTTT
cdr3_aa: CASGAFEEEKLFF

d_call: TRBD1
clone_size: once
j_call: TRBJ1-1
v_call: TRBV19
cdr3_nt: TGTGCCAGTAGTCGACAGGGGGCGGGCACTGAAGCTTTCTTT
cdr3_aa: CASSRQGAGTEAFF

d_call: TRBD1
clone_size: NA
j_call: TRBJ1-1
v_call: TRBV5-4
cdr3_nt: TGTGCCAGCAGCTTGGGCCCACCGGGACAGGGGGGTGGGGACACTGAAGCTTTCTTT
cdr3_aa: CASSLGPPGQGGGDTEAFF

d_call: TRBD2
clone_size: NA
j_call: TRBJ2-1
v_call: TRBV5-1
cdr3_nt: TGCGCCAGCAGCTTGGTAGGGACTAGCGGAAACAATGAGCAGTTCTTC
cdr3_aa: CASSLVGTSGNNEQFF

d_call: TRBD1
clone_size: few
j_call: TRBJ2-2
v_call: TRBV10-3
cdr3_nt: TGTGCCATCAGTGAGTTCCCCGGGACAGGGACGAACACCGGGGAGCTGTTTTTT
cdr3_aa: CAISEFPGTGTNTGELFF

d_call: TRBD2
clone_size: few
j_call: TRBJ2-7
v_call: TRBV7-9
cdr3_nt: TGTGCCAGCAGTTTGCGGGACCTAGCGGGAGGCGAGCAGTACTTC
cdr3_aa: CASSLRDLAGGEQYF

d_call: NA
clone_size: NA
j_call: TRBJ2-2
v_call: TRBV6-5
cdr3_nt: TGTGCCAGCAGTTATAGGGGCGCCGTCGGGGAGCTGTTTTTT
cdr3_aa: CASSYRGAVGELFF

d_call: TRBD1
clone_size: NA
j_call: TRBJ2-1
v_call: TRBV4-3
cdr3_nt: TGCGCCAGCAGCCAAGAACGGACAGGGATAGATGAGCAGTTCTTC
cdr3_aa: CASSQERTGIDEQFF

d_call: NA
clone_size: NA
j_call: TRBJ1-5
v_call: TRBV4-1
cdr3_nt: TGCGCCAGCAGCCAAGAGACGGGATTTAAGCCCCAGCATTTT
cdr3_aa: CASSQETGFKPQHF

d_call: NA
clone_size: NA
j_call: TRBJ1-2
v_call: TRBV2
cdr3_nt: TGTGCCAGCAGTCCAGGGGTCGGTGGCTACACCTTC
cdr3_aa: CASSPGVGGYTF

d_call: TRBD1
clone_size: once
j_call: TRBJ2-7
v_call: TRBV15
cdr3_nt: TGTGCCACCAGCAAGCCGGGACAGGGCTACGAGCAGTACTTC
cdr3_aa: CATSKPGQGYEQYF

d_call: NA
clone_size: NA
j_call: TRBJ2-3
v_call: TRBV18
cdr3_nt: TGTGCCAGCTCACCACTAGGAGGCGAAACAGATACGCAGTATTTT
cdr3_aa: CASSPLGGETDTQYF

d_call: NA
clone_size: NA
j_call: TRBJ1-6
v_call: TRBV27
cdr3_nt: TGTGCCAGCAGGAGTACAGGTAATTCACCCCTCCACTTT
cdr3_aa: CASRSTGNSPLHF

d_call: TRBD2
clone_size: NA
j_call: TRBJ2-2
v_call: TRBV28
cdr3_nt: TGTGCCAGCAGTTCCCTGCTAGCGGAGAACACCGGGGAGCTGTTTTTT
cdr3_aa: CASSSLLAENTGELFF

d_call: NA
clone_size: NA
j_call: TRBJ2-7
v_call: TRBV7-9
cdr3_nt: TGTGCCAGCCCTCTAGTCGTCTACGAGCAGTACTTC
cdr3_aa: CASPLVVYEQYF

d_call: TRBD1
clone_size: NA
j_call: TRBJ2-5
v_call: TRBV18
cdr3_nt: TGTGCCAGCTCACCATGGAGGACAGGGAACCGGGAGACCCAGTACTTC
cdr3_aa: CASSPWRTGNRETQYF

d_call: TRBD1
clone_size: NA
j_call: TRBJ1-4
v_call: TRBV7-9
cdr3_nt: TGTGCCAGCAGACCTCGACAGGGGTCCGAAAAACTGTTTTTT
cdr3_aa: CASRPRQGSEKLFF

d_call: TRBD1
clone_size: NA
j_call: TRBJ1-2
v_call: TRBV28
cdr3_nt: TGTGCCAGCAGTTTGGGGACAGGGCTGGGCTACACCTTC
cdr3_aa: CASSLGTGLGYTF

d_call: NA
clone_size: once
j_call: TRBJ1-2
v_call: TRBV2
cdr3_nt: TGTGCCAGCAGTGTAGGGAGGGCTCGAGCTAACTATGGCTACACCTTC
cdr3_aa: CASSVGRARANYGYTF

d_call: TRBD1
clone_size: once
j_call: TRBJ1-1
v_call: TRBV7-9
cdr3_nt: TGTGCCAGCAGCTCCCTCGACAGGGGAAGAAGGGGCGTGTTGGCTGAAGCTTTCTTT
cdr3_aa: CASSSLDRGRRGVLAEAFF

d_call: NA
clone_size: many
j_call: TRBJ1-1
v_call: TRBV28
cdr3_nt: TGTGCCAGCAGTCTCCAAGGAGGCACTGAAGCTTTCTTT
cdr3_aa: CASSLQGGTEAFF

d_call: TRBD1
clone_size: NA
j_call: TRBJ1-3
v_call: TRBV5-1
cdr3_nt: TGCGCCAGCAGCTTGAACAGGGGGAGTGCCGCTGGAAACACCATATATTTT
cdr3_aa: CASSLNRGSAAGNTIYF

d_call: TRBD1
clone_size: NA
j_call: TRBJ2-1
v_call: TRBV10-3
cdr3_nt: TGTGCCATCAGAACCGGACAGGGTAACTCCTACAATGAGCAGTTCTTC
cdr3_aa: CAIRTGQGNSYNEQFF

d_call: NA
clone_size: NA
j_call: TRBJ2-1
v_call: TRBV19
cdr3_nt: TGTGCCAGTAGGACGGCGACTTACAATGAGCAGTTCTTC
cdr3_aa: CASRTATYNEQFF

d_call: NA
clone_size: NA
j_call: TRBJ1-1
v_call: TRBV6-5
cdr3_nt: TGTGCCAGCAGTCAGGACATGAACACTGAAGCTTTCTTT
cdr3_aa: CASSQDMNTEAFF

d_call: TRBD1
clone_size: NA
j_call: TRBJ1-4
v_call: TRBV14
cdr3_nt: TGTGCCAGCAGCATTCAGCCGGACAGGCCGGGAGATGAAAAACTGTTTTTT
cdr3_aa: CASSIQPDRPGDEKLFF

d_call: NA
clone_size: NA
j_call: TRBJ1-3
v_call: TRBV3-1/TRBV3-2
cdr3_nt: TGTGCCAGCAGCCAAGTGGGGCTCTCCGGAAACACCATATATTTT
cdr3_aa: CASSQVGLSGNTIYF